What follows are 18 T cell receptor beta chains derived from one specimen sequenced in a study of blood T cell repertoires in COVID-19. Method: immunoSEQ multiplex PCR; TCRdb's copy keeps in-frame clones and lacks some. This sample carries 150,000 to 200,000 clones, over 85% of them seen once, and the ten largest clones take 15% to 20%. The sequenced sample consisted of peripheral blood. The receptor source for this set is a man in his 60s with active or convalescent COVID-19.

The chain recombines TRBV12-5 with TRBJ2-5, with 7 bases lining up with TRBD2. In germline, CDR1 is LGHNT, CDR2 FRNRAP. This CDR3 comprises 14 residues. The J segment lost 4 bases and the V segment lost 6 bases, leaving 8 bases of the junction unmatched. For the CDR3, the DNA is TGTGCTAGTGGCCGGGCGAGGGAGGGAGAGACCCAGTACTTC. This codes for CASGRAREGETQYF.

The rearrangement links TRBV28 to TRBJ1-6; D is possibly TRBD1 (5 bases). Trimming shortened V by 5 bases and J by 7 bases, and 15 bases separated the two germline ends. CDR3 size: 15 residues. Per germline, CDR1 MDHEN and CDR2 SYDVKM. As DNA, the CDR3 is TGTGCCAGCAGTACGACTGGGGGGAGCAATTCACCCCTCCACTTT. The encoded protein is CASSTTGGSNSPLHF. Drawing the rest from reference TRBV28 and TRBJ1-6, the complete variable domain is DVKVTQSSRYLVKRTGEKVFLECVQDMDHENMFWYRQDPGLGLRLIYFSYDVKMKEKGDIPEGYSVSREKKERFSLILESASTNQTSMYLCASSTTGGSNSPLHFGNGTRLTVT.

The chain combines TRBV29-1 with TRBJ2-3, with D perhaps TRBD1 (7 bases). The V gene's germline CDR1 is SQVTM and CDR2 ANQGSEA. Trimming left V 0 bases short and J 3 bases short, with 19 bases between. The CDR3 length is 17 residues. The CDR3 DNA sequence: TGCAGCGTTGAAGATTCCCCTGCGGGACAGACTACAGATACGCAGTATTTT. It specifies CSVEDSPAGQTTDTQYF.

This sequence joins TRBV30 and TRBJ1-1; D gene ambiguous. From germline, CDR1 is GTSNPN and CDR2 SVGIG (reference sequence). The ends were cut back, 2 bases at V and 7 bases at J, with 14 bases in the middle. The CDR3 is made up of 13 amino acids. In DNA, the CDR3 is TGTGCCTGGAGTCCGCGTAATGGTGTTGAAGCTTTCTTT. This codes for CAWSPRNGVEAFF.

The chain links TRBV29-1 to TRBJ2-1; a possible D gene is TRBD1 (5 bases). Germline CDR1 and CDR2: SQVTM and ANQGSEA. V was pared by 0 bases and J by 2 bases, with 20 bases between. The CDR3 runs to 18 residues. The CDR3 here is CSVEDLGRQGLTYNEQFF. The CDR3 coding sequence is TGCAGCGTTGAAGATCTTGGCCGGCAGGGATTGACCTACAATGAGCAGTTCTTC.

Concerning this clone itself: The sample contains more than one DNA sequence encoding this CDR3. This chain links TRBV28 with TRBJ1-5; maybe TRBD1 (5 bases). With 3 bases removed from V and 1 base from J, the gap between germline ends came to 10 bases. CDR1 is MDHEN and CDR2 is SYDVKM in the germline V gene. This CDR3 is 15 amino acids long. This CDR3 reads CASSLGGSSNQPQHF. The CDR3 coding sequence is TGTGCCAGCAGTTTGGGGGGAAGCAGCAATCAGCCCCAGCATTTT.

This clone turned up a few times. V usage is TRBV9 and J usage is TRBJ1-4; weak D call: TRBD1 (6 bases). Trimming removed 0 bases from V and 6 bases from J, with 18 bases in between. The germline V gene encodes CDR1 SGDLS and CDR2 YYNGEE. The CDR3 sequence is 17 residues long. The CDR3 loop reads CASSVGFLGQGYEKLFF. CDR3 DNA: TGTGCCAGCAGCGTAGGGTTTTTGGGACAAGGGTATGAAAAACTGTTTTTT.

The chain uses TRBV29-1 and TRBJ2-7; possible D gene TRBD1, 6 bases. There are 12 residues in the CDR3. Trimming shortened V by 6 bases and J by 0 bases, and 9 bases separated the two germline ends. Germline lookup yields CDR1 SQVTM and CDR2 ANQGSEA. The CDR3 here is CSVGTHSYEQYF. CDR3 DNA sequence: TGCAGCGTCGGGACACACTCCTACGAGCAGTACTTC.

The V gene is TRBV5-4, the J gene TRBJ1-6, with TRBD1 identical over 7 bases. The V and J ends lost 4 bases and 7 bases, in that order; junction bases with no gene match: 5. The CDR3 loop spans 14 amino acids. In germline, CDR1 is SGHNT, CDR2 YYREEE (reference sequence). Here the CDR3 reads CASSVDRENSPLHF. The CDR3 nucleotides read TGTGCCAGCAGCGTCGACAGGGAAAATTCACCCCTCCACTTT. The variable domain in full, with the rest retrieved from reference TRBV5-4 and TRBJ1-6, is ETGVTQSPTHLIKTRGQQVTLRCSSQSGHNTVSWYQQALGQGPQFIFQYYREEENGRGNFPPRFSGLQFPNYSSELNVNALELDDSALYLCASSVDRENSPLHFGNGTRLTVT.

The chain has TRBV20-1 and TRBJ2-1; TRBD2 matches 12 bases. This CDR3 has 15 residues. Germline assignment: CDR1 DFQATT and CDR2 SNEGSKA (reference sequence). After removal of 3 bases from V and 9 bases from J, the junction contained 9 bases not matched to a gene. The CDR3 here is CSASGLAGGSSEQFF. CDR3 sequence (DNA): TGCAGTGCTAGTGGGCTAGCGGGGGGGTCTAGTGAGCAGTTCTTC.

As DNA, the CDR3 is TGTGCCAGTAGCCGAGCTAGCGCGAACACCGGGGAGCTGTTTTTT. This translates into CASSRASANTGELFF. The rearrangement uses TRBV19 and TRBJ2-2, with D possibly matching TRBD2 (6 bases). V lost 6 bases and J lost 0, with 11 bases in between. This CDR3 is 15 amino acids long. Germline-derived CDR1 and CDR2 are LNHDA and SQIVND (reference sequence).

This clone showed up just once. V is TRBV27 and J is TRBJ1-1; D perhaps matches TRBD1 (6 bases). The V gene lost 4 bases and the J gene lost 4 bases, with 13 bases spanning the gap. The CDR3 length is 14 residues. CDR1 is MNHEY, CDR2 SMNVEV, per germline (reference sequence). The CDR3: CASSSETGSTEAFF. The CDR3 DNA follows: TGTGCCAGCAGTTCGGAAACAGGGTCCACTGAAGCTTTCTTT.

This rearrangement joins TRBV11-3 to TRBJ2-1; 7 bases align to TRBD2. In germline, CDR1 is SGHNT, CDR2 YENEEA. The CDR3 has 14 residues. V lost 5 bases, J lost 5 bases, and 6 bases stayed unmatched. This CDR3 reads CASSEAAGNNEQFF. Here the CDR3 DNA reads TGTGCCAGCAGCGAGGCAGCGGGGAACAATGAGCAGTTCTTC.

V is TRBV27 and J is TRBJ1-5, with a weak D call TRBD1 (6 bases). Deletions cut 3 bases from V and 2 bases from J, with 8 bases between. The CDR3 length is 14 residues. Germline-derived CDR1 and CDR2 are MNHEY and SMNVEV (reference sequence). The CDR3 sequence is CASSFTGRNQPQHF. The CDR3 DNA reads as TGTGCCAGCAGTTTCACAGGGCGCAATCAGCCCCAGCATTTT.

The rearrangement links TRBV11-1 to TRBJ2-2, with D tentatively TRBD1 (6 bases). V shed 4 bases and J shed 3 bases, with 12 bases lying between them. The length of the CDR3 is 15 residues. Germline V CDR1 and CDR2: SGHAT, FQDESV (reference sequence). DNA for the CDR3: TGTGCCAGCAGCTACCCGGACAGATACACCGGGGAGCTGTTTTTT. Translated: CASSYPDRYTGELFF.

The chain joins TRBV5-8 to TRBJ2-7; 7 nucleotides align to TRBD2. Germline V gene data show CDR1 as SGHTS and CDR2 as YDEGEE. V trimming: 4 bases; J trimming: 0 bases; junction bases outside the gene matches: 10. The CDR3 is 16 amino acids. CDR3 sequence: CASSARLALSSYEQYF. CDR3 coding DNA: TGTGCCAGCAGCGCCCGACTAGCCCTGAGCTCCTACGAGCAGTACTTC.

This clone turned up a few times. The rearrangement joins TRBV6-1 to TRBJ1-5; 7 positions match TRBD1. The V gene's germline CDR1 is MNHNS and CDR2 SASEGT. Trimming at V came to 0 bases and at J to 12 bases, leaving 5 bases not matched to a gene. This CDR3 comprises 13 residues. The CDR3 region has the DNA TGTGCCAGCAGTGAAGCGAACAGGGGTAACCAGCATTTT. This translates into CASSEANRGNQHF.

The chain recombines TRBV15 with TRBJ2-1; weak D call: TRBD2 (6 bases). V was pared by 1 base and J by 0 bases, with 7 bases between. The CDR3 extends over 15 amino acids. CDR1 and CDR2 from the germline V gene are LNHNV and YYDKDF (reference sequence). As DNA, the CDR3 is TGTGCCACCAGCAGAGCGGGGGTCTCCTACAATGAGCAGTTCTTC. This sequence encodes CATSRAGVSYNEQFF.